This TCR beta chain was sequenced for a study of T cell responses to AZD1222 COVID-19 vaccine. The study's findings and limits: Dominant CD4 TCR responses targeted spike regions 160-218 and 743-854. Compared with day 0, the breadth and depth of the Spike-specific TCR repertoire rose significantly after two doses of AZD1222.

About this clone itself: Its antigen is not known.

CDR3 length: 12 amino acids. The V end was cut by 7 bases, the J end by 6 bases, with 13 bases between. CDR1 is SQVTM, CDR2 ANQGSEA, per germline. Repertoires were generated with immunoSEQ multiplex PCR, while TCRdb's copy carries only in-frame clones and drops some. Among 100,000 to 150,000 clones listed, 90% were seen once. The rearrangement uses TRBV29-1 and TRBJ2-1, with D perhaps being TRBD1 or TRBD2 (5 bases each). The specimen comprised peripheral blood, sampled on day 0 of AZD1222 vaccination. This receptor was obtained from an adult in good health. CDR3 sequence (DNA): TGCAGCGCCGAGGGGCTCATCAATGAGCAGTTCTTC. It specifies CSAEGLINEQFF.